These 8 T cell receptor beta chains were all obtained from the same sample, sequenced in a study of PD-1 blockade in classical Hodgkin lymphoma. There was relapse after autologous stem cell transplantation in every patient, and there was variation in brentuximab vedotin exposure. Clones were sequenced by immunoSEQ multiplex PCR, and TCRdb holds only the in-frame ones, with some missing. The data hold some 150,000 clones, with around 73% observed a single time. This material consisted of peripheral blood mononuclear cells (PBMCs), taken before the second cycle of nivolumab. The receptor set was obtained from a human donor with classical Hodgkin lymphoma.

The chain carries TRBV5-4 and TRBJ1-1; D possibly corresponds to TRBD1 (5 bases). Germline V CDR1 and CDR2: SGHNT, YYREEE (reference sequence). V lost 2 bases to trimming and J lost 0 bases, with 8 bases between them. The CDR3 loop spans 14 amino acids. The CDR3 here is CASSLEGMNTEAFF. CDR3 in DNA: TGTGCCAGCAGCTTAGAGGGGATGAACACTGAAGCTTTCTTT.

V gene TRBV7-2 combines with J gene TRBJ2-2; D remains unclear. Germline V gene data show CDR1 as SGHTA and CDR2 as FQGNSA. This CDR3 has 16 amino acids. V lost 5 bases and J lost 3, with 16 bases in between. As DNA, the CDR3 is TGTGCCAGCAGCCCGCACTCTCGCATGGACACCGGGGAGCTGTTTTTT. Its translation: CASSPHSRMDTGELFF.

The gene calls are TRBV5-1 and TRBJ1-3, with 9 bases aligning to TRBD1. The CDR3 has 18 amino acids. CDR1 and CDR2 from the germline V gene are SGHRS and YFSETQ. The V and J ends lost 2 bases and 2 bases, in that order; junction bases with no gene match: 11. The chain's CDR3 is CASSFGHRGPLAGNTIYF. As DNA, the CDR3 is TGCGCCAGCAGCTTTGGACACAGGGGGCCCCTAGCTGGAAACACCATATATTTT.

The rearrangement uses TRBV4-3 and TRBJ2-6, with D possibly TRBD1 on 6 matching bases. Trimming removed 0 bases from V and 0 bases from J, with 6 bases in between. CDR3 length equals 16 residues. Per the germline V gene, CDR1 is LGHNA and CDR2 is YSLEER. This chain's CDR3 is CASSQDRGSGANVLTF. The CDR3 nucleotides read TGCGCCAGCAGCCAAGACAGGGGCTCTGGGGCCAACGTCCTGACTTTC.

The CDR3 nucleotides read TGTGCCAGCAGTTACCGGGGTGGAGCAGTGAACATTCAGTACTTC. Residues: CASSYRGGAVNIQYF. The chain joins TRBV6-5 to TRBJ2-4, with D perhaps matching TRBD2 (5 bases). This CDR3 comprises 15 residues. V was pared by 2 bases and J by 7 bases, with 15 bases between. The germline V gene encodes CDR1 MNHEY and CDR2 SVGAGI.

There are a few counts of this clone. J is TRBJ2-7 and V is TRBV6-5; tentative D call: TRBD1 (5 bases). Trimming stripped 7 bases from V and 9 bases from J, with 16 bases between. The CDR3 sequence is 12 residues long. Germline-derived CDR1 and CDR2 are MNHEY and SVGAGI. This chain's CDR3 is CASTHTDGAQYF. The CDR3 coding sequence is TGTGCCAGCACTCATACCGATGGGGCGCAGTACTTC.

A single count supports this clone. V usage is TRBV10-3 and J usage is TRBJ2-7, with D possibly matching TRBD1 (7 bases). Germline-derived CDR1 and CDR2 are ENHRY and SYGVKD. V was pared by 7 bases and J by 7 bases, with 17 bases between. This CDR3 spans 13 amino acids. The CDR3 sequence is CAIMFAQGGEQYF. The CDR3 region has the DNA TGTGCCATCATGTTCGCCCAGGGGGGAGAGCAGTACTTC.

This chain joins TRBV2 and TRBJ1-5; D unresolved. The ends were cut back, 3 bases at V and 2 bases at J, with 11 bases in the middle. CDR3 length equals 15 residues. Per the germline V gene, CDR1 is SNHLY and CDR2 is FYNNEI. In nucleotides, the CDR3 is TGTGCCAGCAGTGAGCTAAGGACGGGCAATCAGCCCCAGCATTTT. Its protein product is CASSELRTGNQPQHF.